These T cell receptor beta chains were read from a single sample in a study of T-cell memory formation after mild COVID-19. TCRdb reanalysed the 5' RACE reads using MiXCR and keeps one entry per CDR3 protein. The sample holds a few hundred thousand distinct CDR3 sequences, 8% to 9.5% seen once. Sequences were obtained from PBMCs or a T cell subset sorted from them (not recorded which). These TCRs come from a man aged 18 to 29 who had mild COVID-19 (a few samples of this study predate the infection). Cell type and time point are not known. Each CDR3 is given with its conserved first and last residue. Each record gives: D gene, V gene, J gene, CDR3 protein. The D gene is left open where the match is weak.

>NA|TRBV5-1|TRBJ2-5
CASSLAPAVETQYF
>NA|TRBV5-1|TRBJ2-2
CASSPQTRPGELFF
>TRBD1|TRBV7-2|TRBJ1-1
CASTPGAGGFTEAFF
>NA|TRBV4-3|TRBJ2-5
CASSQDFSQETQYF
>NA|TRBV20-1|TRBJ1-2
CSAHENRYGYTF
>NA|TRBV5-1|TRBJ1-3
CASSREGNTIYF
>NA|TRBV9|TRBJ1-1
CASSVASGRTSEAFF
>TRBD2|TRBV28|TRBJ2-3
CASSGGLAGVTDTQYF
>TRBD2|TRBV28|TRBJ2-3
CASSLLPGGGSDTQYF
>NA|TRBV7-2|TRBJ1-6
CASSSPLAADSPLHF
>TRBD2|TRBV7-9|TRBJ2-3
CASSDGTSGTDTQYF
>NA|TRBV6-5|TRBJ1-2
CASSAARVIYGYTF
>TRBD1|TRBV12-3/TRBV12-4|TRBJ1-4
CASSRQGREKLFF
>TRBD2|TRBV4-2|TRBJ2-5
CASSVATGTSRETQYF
>NA|TRBV20-1|TRBJ2-3
CSARRGPDTQYF
>TRBD2|TRBV7-9|TRBJ2-1
CASSVPGTSGGPGSEQFF
>NA|TRBV25-1|TRBJ1-2
CASSDRGLYGYTF
>TRBD1|TRBV7-9|TRBJ2-2
CASSLRDRNTGELFF
>TRBD1|TRBV5-1|TRBJ1-1
CASSLTSGGMNTEAFF
>NA|TRBV12-5|TRBJ1-2
CASGLGQDGYTF
>TRBD1|TRBV20-1|TRBJ1-5
CSASVDRGNQPQHF
>TRBD1|TRBV15|TRBJ2-2
CATSRDPGQGFPGELFF
>NA|TRBV3-1|TRBJ1-5
CASSQWTVPNQPQHF
>NA|TRBV7-2|TRBJ1-2
CASSLESWANYGYTF
>NA|TRBV10-3|TRBJ1-1
CAINPGGRAEAFF
>TRBD1|TRBV29-1|TRBJ2-5
CSVVGTDQETQYF
>NA|TRBV20-1|TRBJ2-1
CSARDPFRKVDEQFF
>NA|TRBV13|TRBJ1-6
CASSLKGNSPLHF
>NA|TRBV24-1|TRBJ2-3
CATSSGRTQYF
>TRBD1|TRBV4-1|TRBJ1-1
CASSQETGDTEAFF
>NA|TRBV10-3|TRBJ1-1
CAIAIGGEQTEAFF
>NA|TRBV4-1|TRBJ1-4
CASRLKADEKLFF
>TRBD2|TRBV5-4|TRBJ2-5
CASSTTEGGETQYF
>TRBD1|TRBV12-3/TRBV12-4|TRBJ1-6
CASSSRDRGELSPLHF
>NA|TRBV28|TRBJ2-5
CASSNIPRTQYF
>TRBD1|TRBV5-1|TRBJ1-2
CASRKLYGQDYGYTF
>NA|TRBV20-1|TRBJ1-5
CSARDFAGEKNQPQHF
>NA|TRBV5-1|TRBJ2-1
CASSSDTYNEQFF
>TRBD1|TRBV4-3|TRBJ1-4
CASSAQGTGDEKLFF
>NA|TRBV5-1|TRBJ1-2
CASTPLPDSYGYTF
>NA|TRBV20-1|TRBJ2-1
CSARSQGSKYEQFF
>TRBD1|TRBV3-1|TRBJ1-5
CASSQGRTGHSNQPQHF
>NA|TRBV20-1|TRBJ2-7
CSASGGLEQYF
>NA|TRBV2|TRBJ2-7
CASSDRLPPEQYF
>NA|TRBV7-9|TRBJ2-6
CASSLDPLGRLSGANVLTF
>NA|TRBV2|TRBJ2-2
CASSEGYVELFF
>NA|TRBV4-3|TRBJ2-3
CASSQVAGEGTDTQYF
>NA|TRBV27|TRBJ2-5
CASSLSRRAGGTQYF
>TRBD1|TRBV27|TRBJ1-1
CASRRQGAQAEAFF
>NA|TRBV5-1|TRBJ2-5
CASSYPTETQYF
>NA|TRBV11-2|TRBJ2-1
CASSYLANEQFF